These 2 T cell receptor beta chains came from one sample sequenced in a study of T cells in Graves' hyperthyroidism and ophthalmopathy. Template material for amplifying TCR beta CDR3 regions consisted of RNA transcripts. A first-round RT-PCR of the TCR CDR3 used the HTBI primer set. TCRdb reanalysed the multiplex PCR reads using MiXCR and keeps one entry per CDR3 protein. The table has a few hundred thousand distinct CDR3 sequences, about 20% seen once; the top ten hold 49%. Sequencing was performed on blood. The source is a woman in her sixties or seventies with Graves' ophthalmopathy.

This clonotype was recorded many times. The chain employs TRBV7-3 and TRBJ2-1, with D perhaps TRBD1 (5 bases). V lost 1 base to trimming and J lost 3 bases, with 13 bases between them. Germline CDR1 and CDR2: SGHTA and FQGTGA. The length of the CDR3 is 16 residues. This chain's CDR3 is CASSLRAGSGYNEQFF. The DNA for the CDR3 is TGTGCCAGCAGCTTAAGGGCAGGGTCGGGCTACAATGAGCAGTTCTTC.

This CDR3 reads CATSRDLATGGGLAGVDTGELFF. In nucleotides, the CDR3 is TGTGCCACCAGCAGAGATCTGGCGACAGGGGGCGGACTAGCGGGAGTGGACACCGGGGAGCTGTTTTTT. The genes are TRBV15 and TRBJ2-2, with 13 bases that match TRBD2. This CDR3 is built from 23 residues. Germline V gene data show CDR1 as LNHNV and CDR2 as YYDKDF (reference sequence). V trimming: 0 bases; J trimming: 3 bases; junction bases outside the gene matches: 19. The full variable domain, rest sourced from reference TRBV15 and TRBJ2-2, is DAMVIQNPRYQVTQFGKPVTLSCSQTLNHNVMYWYQQKSSQAPKLLFHYYDKDFNNEADTPDNFQSRRPNTSFCFLDIRSPGLGDTAMYLCATSRDLATGGGLAGVDTGELFFGEGSRLTVL.